This T cell receptor (beta chain) derives from a study of T-cell memory formation after mild COVID-19. Across the whole study: Across donors, TCR clusters were largely donor specific.

The CDR3 runs to 14 residues. The trim removed 10 bases at V and 3 bases at J, leaving 9 bases unmatched. CDR1 KGHDR and CDR2 SFDVKD come from the germline V gene. It was 5'RACE with constant-segment primers that produced the TCR alpha and TCR beta cDNA libraries, which carried sample barcodes and UMIs. TCRdb fed the 5' RACE reads into MiXCR, producing one record per CDR3 protein. The sample has 450,000 to 700,000 distinct CDR3 sequences, more than 15% seen once; the top ten hold around 12%. The chain links TRBV24-1 to TRBJ2-7; 9 positions agree with TRBD1. The sample was PBMCs or a T cell subset sorted from them (not recorded which). This clonotype originated in an adult woman who had mild COVID-19 (a few samples of this study predate the infection). Cell type and time point are not known. The DNA for the CDR3 is TGTGCCACAGAACGCACAGGGGGCCGCTACGAGCAGTACTTC. It codes for CATERTGGRYEQYF.